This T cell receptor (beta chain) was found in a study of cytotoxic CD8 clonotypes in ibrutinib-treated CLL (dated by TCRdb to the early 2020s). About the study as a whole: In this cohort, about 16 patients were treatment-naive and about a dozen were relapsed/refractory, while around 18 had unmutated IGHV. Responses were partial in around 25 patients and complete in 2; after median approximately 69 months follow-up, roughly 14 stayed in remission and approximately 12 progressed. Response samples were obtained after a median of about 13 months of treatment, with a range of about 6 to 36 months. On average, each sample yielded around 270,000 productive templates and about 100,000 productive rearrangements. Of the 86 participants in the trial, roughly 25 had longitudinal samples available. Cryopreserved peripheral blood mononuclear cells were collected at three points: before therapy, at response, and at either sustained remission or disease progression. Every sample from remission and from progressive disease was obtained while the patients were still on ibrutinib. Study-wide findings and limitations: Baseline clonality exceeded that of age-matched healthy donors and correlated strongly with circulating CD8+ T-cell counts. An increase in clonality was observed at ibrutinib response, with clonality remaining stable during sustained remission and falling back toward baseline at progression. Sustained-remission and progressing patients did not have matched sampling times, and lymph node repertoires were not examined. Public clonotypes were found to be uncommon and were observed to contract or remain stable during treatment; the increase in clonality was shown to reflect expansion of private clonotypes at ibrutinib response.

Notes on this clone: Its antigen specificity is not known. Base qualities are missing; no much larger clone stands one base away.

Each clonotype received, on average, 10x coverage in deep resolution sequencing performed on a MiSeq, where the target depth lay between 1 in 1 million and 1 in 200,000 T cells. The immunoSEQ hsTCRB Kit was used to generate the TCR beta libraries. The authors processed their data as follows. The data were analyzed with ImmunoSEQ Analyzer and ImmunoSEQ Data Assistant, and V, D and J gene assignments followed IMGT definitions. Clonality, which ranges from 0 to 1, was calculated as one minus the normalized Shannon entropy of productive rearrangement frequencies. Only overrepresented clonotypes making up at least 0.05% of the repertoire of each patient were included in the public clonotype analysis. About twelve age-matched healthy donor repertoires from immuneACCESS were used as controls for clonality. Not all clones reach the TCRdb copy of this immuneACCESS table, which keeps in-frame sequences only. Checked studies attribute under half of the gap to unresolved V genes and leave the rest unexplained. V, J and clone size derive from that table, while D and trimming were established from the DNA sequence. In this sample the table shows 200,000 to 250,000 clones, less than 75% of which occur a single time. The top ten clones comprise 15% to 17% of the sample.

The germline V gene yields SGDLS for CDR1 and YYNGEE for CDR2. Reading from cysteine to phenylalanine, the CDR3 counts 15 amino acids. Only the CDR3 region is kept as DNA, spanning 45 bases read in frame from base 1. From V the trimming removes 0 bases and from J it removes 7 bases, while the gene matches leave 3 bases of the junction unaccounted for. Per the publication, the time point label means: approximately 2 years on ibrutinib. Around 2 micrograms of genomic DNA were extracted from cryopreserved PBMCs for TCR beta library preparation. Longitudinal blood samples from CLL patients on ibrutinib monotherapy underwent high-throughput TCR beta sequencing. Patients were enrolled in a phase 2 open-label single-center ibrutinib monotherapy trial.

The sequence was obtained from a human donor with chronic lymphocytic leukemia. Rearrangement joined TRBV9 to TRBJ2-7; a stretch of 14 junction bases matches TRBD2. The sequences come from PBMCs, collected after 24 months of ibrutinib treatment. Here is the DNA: TGTGCCAGCAGCGTAGGGGGGACTAGCGGGAGTGAGCAGTACTTC. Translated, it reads CASSVGGTSGSEQYF.